This T cell receptor (beta chain) was recovered during a study of spatial heterogeneity in lung cancer. J was trimmed by 2 bases and V by 4 bases; bases with no gene match: 8. This CDR3 comprises 16 residues. CDR1 is KGHDR and CDR2 is SFDVKD in the germline V gene. The table lists this clonotype with many counts. Specified time point: sample taken at primary tumor resection. The sequenced material consisted of unsorted whole RNA from tumor, nontumor lung or frozen PBMC. The donors were approximately 70 patients with non-small cell lung cancer that was early-stage and untreated. One entry per CDR3 protein, called by TCRdb with MiXCR from the 5' RACE reads. The sample consists of tens of thousands of distinct CDR3 sequences, about 7% of them appearing once.

This chain joins TRBV24-1 and TRBJ2-3; 7 bases align to TRBD2. This TCR derives from a female donor with early-stage non-small cell lung cancer. The source material was PBMCs, sampled at surgery. The CDR3 sequence is CATSDRTSGVTDTQYF. The CDR3 nucleotides read TGTGCCACCAGTGACCGGACGAGCGGGGTCACAGATACGCAGTATTTT.